This T cell receptor (beta chain) is drawn from a study of cytomegalovirus exposure and HLA in healthy donors. From germline, CDR1 is SGHRS and CDR2 YFSETQ. The CDR3 runs 16 residues. V lost 0 bases and J 2 bases, leaving 14 bases between the germline ends. This clone was observed a handful of times. Antigen specificity is unknown. PCR used 60 Vbeta primers and 13 Jbeta primers. Repertoires were generated with immunoSEQ multiplex PCR, while TCRdb's copy carries only in-frame clones and drops some. The repertoire includes around 140,000 clones, roughly 8.8% of them detected once, and roughly 7% sits in the top ten. Study-wide results and limits: The listing of roughly 160 TCR beta chains classed them as cytomegalovirus-associated. It was confirmed in vitro that a few of the CMV-associated chains were specific for CMV antigens.

Material for sequencing was PBMCs. This chain connects TRBV5-1 to TRBJ1-1; perhaps TRBD1 as D (6 bases). This receptor was taken from a woman aged 40 to 50 in good health and CMV-seropositive. CDR3 nucleotide sequence: TGCGCCAGCAGCTTGGTAACAGGGTCGGTTAACACTGAAGCTTTCTTT. Its translation: CASSLVTGSVNTEAFF.